This T cell receptor beta chain is from a study of T cells after yellow fever vaccination. TCRdb analysed the 5' RACE reads with MiXCR anew, one entry per CDR3 protein. The sample has 250,000 to 350,000 distinct CDR3 sequences, 8.7% seen once; the top ten hold 3% to 3.5%. The CDR3 sequence is 14 residues long. V was trimmed by 6 bases and J by 6 bases, leaving 15 bases between them. Germline-derived CDR1 and CDR2 are SGHTA and FQGNSA. Points from the study as a whole: Booster samples showed a return of most primary-vaccination clones (under 98% CD4, 85% to 90% CD8).

Note on this clonotype: Its antigen is not identified.

This sequence originates from a man aged 18 to 30 who received the YFV17D yellow fever vaccine. The rearrangement joins TRBV7-2 to TRBJ1-5, with D possibly being TRBD1 (5 bases). The source material was CD4+ T cells sorted from PBMCs, sampled 5 days after the yellow fever booster vaccination. CDR3 DNA sequence: TGTGCCAGCAGTCCGGGGCGTACCAGTCAGCCCCAGCATTTT. Amino acid sequence: CASSPGRTSQPQHF. Complete variable domain (other parts from reference TRBV7-2 and TRBJ1-5): GAGVSQSPSNKVTEKGKDVELRCDPISGHTALYWYRQSLGQGLEFLIYFQGNSAPDKSGLPSDRFSAERTGGSVSTLTIQRTQQEDSAVYLCASSPGRTSQPQHFGDGTRLSIL.